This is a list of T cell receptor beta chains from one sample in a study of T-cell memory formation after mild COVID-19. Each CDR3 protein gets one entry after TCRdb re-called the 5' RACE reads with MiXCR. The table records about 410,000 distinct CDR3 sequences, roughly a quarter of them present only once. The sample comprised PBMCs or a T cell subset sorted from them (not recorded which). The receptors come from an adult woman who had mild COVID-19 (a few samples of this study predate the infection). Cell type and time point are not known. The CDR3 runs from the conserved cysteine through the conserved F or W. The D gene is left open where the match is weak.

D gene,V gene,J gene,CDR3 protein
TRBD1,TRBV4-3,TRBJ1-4,CASSQGQGSEKLFF
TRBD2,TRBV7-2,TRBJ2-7,CASRVSGMSSYEQYF
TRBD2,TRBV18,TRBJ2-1,CASSPLLTSGGASEQFF
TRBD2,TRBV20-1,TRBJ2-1,CSAELAGTYNEQFF
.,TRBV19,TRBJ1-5,CASSIGRALGNQPQHF
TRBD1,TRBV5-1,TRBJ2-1,CASTGQGVIGYNEQFF
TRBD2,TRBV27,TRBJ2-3,CASSLTASGASTDTQYF
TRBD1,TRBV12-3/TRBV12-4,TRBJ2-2,CASIIQGASTGELFF
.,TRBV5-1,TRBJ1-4,CASSSGGATNEKLFF
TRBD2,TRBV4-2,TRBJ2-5,CASSQEGTVGGRETQYF
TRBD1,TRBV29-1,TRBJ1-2,CSVADRGNYGYTF
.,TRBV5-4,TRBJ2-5,CASSLGGGIQETQYF
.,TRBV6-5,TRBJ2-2,CASSYSLGGNTGELFF
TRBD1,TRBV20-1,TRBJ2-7,CSARLDRGREQYF
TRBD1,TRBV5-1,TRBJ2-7,CASSPNQGQGFDEQYF
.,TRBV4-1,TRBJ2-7,CASSQDWQLIYEQYF
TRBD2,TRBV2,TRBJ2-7,CASRHLAGAHEQYF
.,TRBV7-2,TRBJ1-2,CASSIRRGATGYTF
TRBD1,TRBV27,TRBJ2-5,CASRTTWDRLQETQYF
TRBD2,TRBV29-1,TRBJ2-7,CSVGTSFSYEQYF
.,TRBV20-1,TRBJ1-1,CSARDSQQLMNTEAFF
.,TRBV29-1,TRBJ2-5,CSVETVQETQYF
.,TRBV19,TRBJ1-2,CASSITGTENYGYTF
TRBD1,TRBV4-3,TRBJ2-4,CASSRGQGAENIQYF
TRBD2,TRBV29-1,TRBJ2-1,CSVEGRGTSNEQFF
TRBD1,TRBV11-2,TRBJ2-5,CASSLGAGGNRETQYF
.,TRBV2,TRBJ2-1,CASGGNPYNEQFF
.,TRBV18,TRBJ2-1,CASSPGRPSEQFF
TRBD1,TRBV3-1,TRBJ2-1,CASSQARQGNEQFF
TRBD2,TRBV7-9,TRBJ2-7,CASSISSGTVSYEQYF
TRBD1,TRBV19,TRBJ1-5,CASSIPGQGASSNQPQHF
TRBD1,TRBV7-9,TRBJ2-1,CASSHLRDRAGEQFF
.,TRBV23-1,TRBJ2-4,CAASGLPLTKNIQYF
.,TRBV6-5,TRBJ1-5,CASSYGGFNQPQHF
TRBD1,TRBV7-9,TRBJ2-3,CASSSRQGARDTQYF
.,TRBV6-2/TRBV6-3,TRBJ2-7,CASSYLGTQREQYF
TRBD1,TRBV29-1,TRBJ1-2,CSSAQGAGGYTF
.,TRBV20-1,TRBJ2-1,CSARVPEINEQFF
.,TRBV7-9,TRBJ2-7,CASSRESLTSLEQYF
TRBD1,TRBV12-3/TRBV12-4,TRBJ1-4,CASSLAGGDEKLFF
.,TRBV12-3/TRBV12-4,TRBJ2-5,CAISSRDILGETQYF
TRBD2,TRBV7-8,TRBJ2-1,CASSVAGPRNEQFF
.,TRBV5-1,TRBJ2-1,CASRLSLSSYNEQFF
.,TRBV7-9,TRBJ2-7,CASSLRPVGDEQYF
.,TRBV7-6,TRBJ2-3,CASSSYQNTDTQYF
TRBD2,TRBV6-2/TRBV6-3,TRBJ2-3,CASSYGSSGGTTDTQYF
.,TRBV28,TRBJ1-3,CASSTRQVLSGNTIYF
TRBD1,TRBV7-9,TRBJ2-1,CASSLSRTGITYNEQFF
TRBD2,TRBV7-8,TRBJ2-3,CASSPGTSVLTDTQYF
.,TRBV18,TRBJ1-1,CASSPSRGGTEAFF
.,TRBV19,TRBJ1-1,CASIRGGNTEAFF
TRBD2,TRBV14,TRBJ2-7,CASSSLDLGAGDLYEQYF
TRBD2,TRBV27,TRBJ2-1,CASSTPLAGVDEQFF
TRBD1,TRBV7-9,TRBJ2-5,CASSQRTGGLETQYF
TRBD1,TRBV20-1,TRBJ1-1,CSAGRQGAENTEAFF
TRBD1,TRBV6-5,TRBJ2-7,CASSLGAIRDSRSHEQYF
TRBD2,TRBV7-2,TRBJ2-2,CASSLGASGGPNTGELFF
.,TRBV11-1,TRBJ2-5,CASSPIEETQYF
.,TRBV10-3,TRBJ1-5,CASRSGQQGQPQHF
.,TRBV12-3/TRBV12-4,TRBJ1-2,CASSPQAVNYGYTF